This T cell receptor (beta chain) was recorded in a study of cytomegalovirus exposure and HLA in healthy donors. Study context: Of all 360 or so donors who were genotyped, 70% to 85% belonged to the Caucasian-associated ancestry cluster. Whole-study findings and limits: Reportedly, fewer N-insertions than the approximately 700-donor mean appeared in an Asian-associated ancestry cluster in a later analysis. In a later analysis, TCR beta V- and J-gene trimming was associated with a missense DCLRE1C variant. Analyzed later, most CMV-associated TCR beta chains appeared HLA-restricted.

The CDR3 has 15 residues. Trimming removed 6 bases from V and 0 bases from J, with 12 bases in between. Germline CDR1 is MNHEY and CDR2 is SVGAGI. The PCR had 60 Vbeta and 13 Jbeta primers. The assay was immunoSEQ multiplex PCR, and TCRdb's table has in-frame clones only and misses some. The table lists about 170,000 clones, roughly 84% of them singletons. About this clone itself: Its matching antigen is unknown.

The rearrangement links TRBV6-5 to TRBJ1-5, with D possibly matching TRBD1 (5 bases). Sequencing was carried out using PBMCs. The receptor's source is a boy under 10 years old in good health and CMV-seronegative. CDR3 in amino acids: CASSSDSNSNQPQHF. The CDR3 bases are TGTGCCAGCAGCTCCGACAGTAATAGCAATCAGCCCCAGCATTTT.